The clone carrying this TCR beta chain was picked up a small number of times. Its antigen is unidentified. Single viable CD3+CD4+CD8-CD45RO+ cells were sorted as the memory CD4+ T cells. This sample stems from a study of memory CD4+ T cells and cytomegalovirus serostatus. About the research overall: Donors were healthy Belgian adults, fewer than ten CMV seropositive and about 24 seronegative.

Under the authors' procedure: Out-of-frame sequences were removed, leaving 2,204,828 distinct TCRbeta sequences. Here immunoSEQ multiplex PCR was the method, and the copy in TCRdb shows in-frame clones only, minus some. V and J calls and clone size come straight from that table; D and trimming were deduced from the DNA. The table has about 57,000 clones, less than 85% seen once. Study observations and caveats: Each of approximately 61 CMV-associated TCRbeta sequences occurred in one to five individuals. A US-trained random forest predicted CMV serostatus with median AUC 0.91.

Germline CDR1 is SNHLY and CDR2 is FYNNEI. CDR3 length: 11 residues. With 8 bases removed from V and 4 bases from J, the gap between germline ends came to 8 bases. The chain joins TRBV2 to TRBJ2-5; D gene ambiguous. Source material: memory CD4+ T cells from blood. The sequence came from an adult in good health and CMV-seronegative. DNA of the CDR3: TGTGCCAGCCTCTACGCAGAGACCCAGTACTTC. It translates to CASLYAETQYF. Combining the CDR3 with reference TRBV2 and TRBJ2-5 gives the whole variable domain EPEVTQTPSHQVTQMGQEVILRCVPISNHLYFYWYRQILGQKVEFLVSFYNNEISEKSEIFDDQFSVERPDGSNFTLKIRSTKLEDSAMYFCASLYAETQYFGPGTRLLVL.